The sequence of this T cell receptor beta chain was determined in a study of blood T cells in healthy people across ages (dated by TCRdb to 2013 to 2016). Study-wide context: In model experiments, template switching captured about one uniquely barcoded TCR beta cDNA molecule for every two T cells. To track age-related changes in TCR beta repertoire diversity, the study relied on deep sequencing normalized with unique cDNA molecular identifiers. Four age groups were formed from the donors: young (average approximately 15 years), middle-aged (approximately 41), aged (roughly 58) and long-lived (around 82). For two donors (one aged 18 to 29 and one aged 80 or older), the study analyzed two additional independent replicas of 1 million unique cDNA reads from the same blood draw. The full study reports these points: Compared with the aged group, more naive CD4+ T cells, fewer expanded clones and increased TCR diversity were shown by the long-lived group, suggesting age selection. As age increased, observed TCR beta diversity per million T cells dropped in a roughly linear way, and a significant reduction was already evident by age 40. Total diversity estimates from one million sequenced T cells were considered lower bounds and underestimates. Observed TCR beta diversity correlated strongly with the percentage of naive T cells measured by flow cytometry. Because donor CMV infection status was unknown, age-related changes in expanded clonotypes were potentially confounded. Because profiling used bulk unsorted PBMCs, naive and antigen-experienced compartments could not be compared conclusively.

Library generation was performed with 5' RACE. The run used an Illumina HiSeq 2500. The second PCR ran for roughly 7 to 11 cycles and used a J-beta primer mix along with a sample-barcoded 5' primer. A template-switch 5' adaptor carrying 12 random nucleotides introduced a unique molecular identifier onto each TCR beta cDNA molecule. At least 3 million CDR3-containing paired-end reads were obtained from each sample. The Mint cDNA synthesis kit, primed by a TRBC-specific oligonucleotide, was used to synthesize first-strand cDNA from all RNA. Following uracil-DNA glycosylase treatment, all cDNA underwent a first 18-cycle PCR with the universal primers M1SS and BC2_uni_R. The original methods were these. Normalization of each sample was performed by random selection of 1 million high-quality reads, each carrying a distinct molecular identifier. Reads sharing molecular identifiers were discarded rather than binned into consensus sequences. CDR3 identification, clonotype clustering and error correction used MiTCR with a Q25 quality threshold and the strictest error-elimination algorithm. A nonparametric unseen species model with Euler transformation was used to estimate lower-bound total TCR beta diversity. In TCRdb, the public reads were trimmed at Q25 with fastp and aligned with MiXCR, with productive beta chains retained. When rows share a CDR3 protein, they turn into one entry using the most common DNA and genes. The V and J calls and clone size come from TCRdb's table, not from the authors' own analysis. The sample profile shows 600,000 to 850,000 distinct CDR3 sequences; roughly 25% of them were found once. Of the sample, under 10% falls within the top ten clones.

Donors were a few dozen systemically healthy Caucasian individuals from Russia aged roughly 6 to 90 years. Each donor gave 8 to 10 milliliters of peripheral blood, collected into EDTA-treated Vacutainer tubes. Ficoll-Paque density-gradient centrifugation was used to isolate PBMCs, with at least 7 million per sample. Total RNA was extracted from PBMCs with Trizol reagent, with at least 6 micrograms obtained per sample. The percentages of naive CD45RAhigh/CD27high T cells were determined by flow cytometry on a PBMC aliquot from every donor. On this clonotype itself: The antigen this receptor binds is unknown. The record has no base qualities; no much larger clone is one base away.

The V end gives up 8 bases and the J end 0 bases, leaving 6 bases in the junction not matched to a gene. The CDR3 spans 15 residues, from the cysteine through the phenylalanine. Solely the CDR3 DNA is kept, with 45 bases framed from the first base. These sequences were also reported in another study, on T cells of mothers and their children. As noted in the second study: Nine systemically healthy Caucasian individuals, comprising three mothers and their six children, were included as donors. cDNA synthesis consumed the entire amount of extracted RNA, loaded at around 1.4 ug RNA in each 15 ul reaction. In the second PCR, the M1S primer added sample barcodes and 2-4 random nucleotides. Over 8.5 million TCR beta CDR3 reads came from each mother, compared with 3.3 million or so reads from each child. Thymic selection shapes the output of TCR recombination in a similar way in related and unrelated pairs, and inherited differences have a minor effect. Normalized repertoire overlap was always slightly but never significantly higher in related than unrelated mother-child pairs. No persistent microchimeric T cell clones were found, with a detection sensitivity of roughly 100 clones per million clonotypes. Deep NGS was used in the study to compare the TCR beta repertoires of mothers and children and to look for features that separate related mother-child pairs from unrelated individuals. On average, the children were roughly 12 +/- 4 years old, while the mothers were about 37 +/- 4 years old. After adapter ligation was performed with NEBNext reagents, the libraries were sequenced on an Illumina HiSeq 2000 with 100+100 nt paired-end reads. To prevent cross-contamination, the mother and child libraries were prepared one month apart and sequenced in separate runs. Between roughly 500,000 and 2,100,000 distinct TCR beta clonotypes were identified per donor. Naive TCR beta clonotypes were estimated from low-frequency clonotypes matched to each donor's FACS-determined naive share, without sorting.

Sequencing was performed on blood. This receptor was identified in a boy aged 10-17 years in good health. The chain links TRBV12-3 or TRBV12-4 with TRBJ1-2; the central 10 bases match TRBD1. For the CDR3, the sequence is CASRRGTGANYGYTF. Read as DNA, the sequence is TGTGCCAGCCGAAGGGGGACAGGGGCTAACTATGGCTACACCTTC.